This T cell receptor beta chain originates from a study of T-cell reconstitution after alpha-beta-depleted transplantation in children. The study, taken as a whole, reports: Alpha-beta T cells about two months after transplant reportedly derived from several hundred expanded graft clones.

V gave up 0 bases and J gave up 5 bases, with 14 bases separating them. Germline V gives CDR1 LGHDT, CDR2 YNNKEL (reference sequence). The CDR3 totals 16 residues. Preparation of the TCRbeta library used unique molecular identifiers. TCRdb independently ran MiXCR on the PCR reads; one entry per CDR3 protein. The profile shows some 260,000 distinct CDR3 sequences, more than 20% of them singletons. A note on this clonotype: Its antigen remains unidentified.

This TCR derives from a female patient aged 2-15 years who had a stem cell transplant for congenital amegakaryocytic thrombocytopenia, so the T cells may come from the graft donor. The input for sequencing was PBMCs, mostly from graft donor cells, taken 360 days after TCRalphabeta/CD19-depleted stem cell transplant. The chain uses TRBV3-1 and TRBJ2-1; no reliable D call. The CDR3 DNA reads as TGTGCCAGCAGCCAAGATTTCGCTAGTTGGGACAATGAGCAGTTCTTC. Its protein product is CASSQDFASWDNEQFF.